This paragraph covers one TCR beta chain sequence. No antigen is known for it. V dropped 2 bases and J dropped 4; count of bases not matched to a gene: 6. The CDR3 is 16 residues long. Germline V gene lookup returns CDR1 MNHEY and CDR2 SVGAGI. The data belong to a study of Ad26.COV2.S vaccination and SARS-CoV-2 variants. Study summary: Intramuscularly, Ad26.COV2.S was given either once or twice, 56 days apart. Whole-study findings and limits: Total T cell responses, in the TCR breadth and depth analyses, may have been underestimated.

Measured with immunoSEQ multiplex PCR; TCRdb has only the in-frame clones, and not every one. The table lists more than 400,000 clones, approximately 90% of them singletons. Stated treatment: roughly 19 received Ad26.COV2.S at low or high dose, single or two shots; roughly 5 received placebo; per-sample allocation not given. The samples were gathered on day 63 after the first injection of vaccine or placebo. An Ad26 vector expressing Wuhan-strain SARS-CoV-2 spike served as the vaccine. The chain uses TRBV6-5 and TRBJ2-1, with 9 bases matching TRBD2. The sequences come from peripheral blood, collected in a trial of Ad26.COV2.S vaccine versus placebo. This receptor was obtained from a person aged 18-60 years who received the Ad26.COV2.S COVID-19 vaccine or a placebo. CDR3 residues: CASSYLAGGPYNEQFF. Here the CDR3 DNA reads TGTGCCAGCAGTTACCTGGCGGGGGGGCCTTACAATGAGCAGTTCTTC.